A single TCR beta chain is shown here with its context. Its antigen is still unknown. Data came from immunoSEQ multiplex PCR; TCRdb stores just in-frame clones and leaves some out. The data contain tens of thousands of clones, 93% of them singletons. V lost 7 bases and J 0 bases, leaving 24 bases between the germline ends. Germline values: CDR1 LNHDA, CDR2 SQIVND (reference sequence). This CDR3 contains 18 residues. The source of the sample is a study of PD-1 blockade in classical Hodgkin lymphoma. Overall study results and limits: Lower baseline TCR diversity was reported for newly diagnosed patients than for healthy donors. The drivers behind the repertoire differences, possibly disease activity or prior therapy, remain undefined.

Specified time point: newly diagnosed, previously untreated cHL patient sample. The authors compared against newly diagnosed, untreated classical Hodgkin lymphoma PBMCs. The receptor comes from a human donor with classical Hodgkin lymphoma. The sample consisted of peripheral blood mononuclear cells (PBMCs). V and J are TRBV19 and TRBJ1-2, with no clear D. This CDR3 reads CASTLWAEGRTANYGYTF. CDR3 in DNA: TGTGCCAGTACCCTATGGGCGGAGGGAAGAACTGCTAACTATGGCTACACCTTC.